A selection of T cell receptor beta chains follows, all from one sample in a study of T cell changes during pregnancy in multiple sclerosis. The protocol was immunoSEQ multiplex PCR, while the TCRdb copy is restricted to in-frame clones and leaves out a portion. This table holds about 27,000 clones, 89% found once. The sample was CD8+ T cells from peripheral blood mononuclear cells, taken in the second trimester of pregnancy. These TCRs come from a female donor with multiple sclerosis, enrolled in a pregnancy study. The CDR3 runs from the conserved cysteine through the conserved F or W. The D gene is left open where the match is weak. Not all rows give a size; the values are once, few, many and, for expanded clones, a class.

once	TRBV2	.	TRBJ2-1	TGTGCCACTGGGGGCGGATACTCCTACAATGAGCAGTTCTTC	CATGGGYSYNEQFF
few	TRBV7-2	TRBD1	TRBJ1-1	TGTGCCAGCAGCTCCTGGGACAGGAGGAACACTGAAGCTTTCTTT	CASSSWDRRNTEAFF
.	TRBV27	TRBD1	TRBJ2-1	TGTGCCAGCAGTTTATCGGGGACAGGCTACAATGAGCAGTTCTTC	CASSLSGTGYNEQFF
.	TRBV19	.	TRBJ1-2	TGTGCCAGTAGTATAGGAACCATCGACTACTATGGCTACACCTTC	CASSIGTIDYYGYTF
.	TRBV28	.	TRBJ1-1	TGTGCCAGCATTCCCCGGGGGTGGGACACTGAAGCTTTCTTT	CASIPRGWDTEAFF
.	TRBV4-3	TRBD1	TRBJ1-1	TGCGCCAGCAGCCAAGACAGGGGGCAAGGTGAAGCTTTCTTT	CASSQDRGQGEAFF
.	TRBV28	.	TRBJ1-1	TGTGCCAGCAGCTCTAGGCTGATGCTAAACACTGAAGCTTTCTTT	CASSSRLMLNTEAFF
.	TRBV4-2	TRBD2	TRBJ2-7	TGTGCCAGCAGCCCGGGACTAGCGGAACCGGTAGGGCAGTACTTC	CASSPGLAEPVGQYF
.	TRBV25-1	.	TRBJ2-5	TGTGCCAGCTCGGGGACCCAGTACTTC	CASSGTQYF
.	TRBV7-2	TRBD2	TRBJ2-1	TGTGCCAGCAGCCCCGGACTAGCGGGAGCAAATGAGCAGTTCTTC	CASSPGLAGANEQFF
.	TRBV19	TRBD2	TRBJ2-2	TGTGCCAGTAGCATTCTAGCGGGAGAGTTTCAGTTTTTT	CASSILAGEFQFF
.	TRBV7-9	.	TRBJ2-1	TGTGCCAGCAGCTTAGCGCTAGTATCGATTGAGCAGTTCTTC	CASSLALVSIEQFF
.	TRBV2	.	TRBJ1-2	TGTGCCAGCATTAAGGGGAAAGGATATGGCTACACCTTC	CASIKGKGYGYTF
.	TRBV19	TRBD2	TRBJ2-7	TGTGCCAGTACGACTAGCGGGAGGAACGAGCAGTACTTC	CASTTSGRNEQYF
.	TRBV7-9	.	TRBJ2-2	TGTGCCAGCAGCCCGGTCCTAACCCCCACCGGGGAGCTGTTTTTT	CASSPVLTPTGELFF
.	TRBV28	TRBD2	TRBJ2-1	TGTGCCAGCAGTGCCGCCCTAGCGGGAGACTACAATGAGCAGTTCTTC	CASSAALAGDYNEQFF
.	TRBV27	.	TRBJ1-2	TGTGCCAGCAGTTTATCGGCCCGGACACAAGTGGGTGGCTACACCTTC	CASSLSARTQVGGYTF
once	TRBV4-1	.	TRBJ1-5	TGCGCCAGCAGCCAAGAAGGGGCCCCCGTGGACGGGAATCAGCCCCAGCATTTT	CASSQEGAPVDGNQPQHF
.	TRBV29-1	.	TRBJ2-1	TGCAGCGTTGAACTGGGGCAAGGGGACAATGAGCAGTTCTTC	CSVELGQGDNEQFF
.	TRBV27	TRBD2	TRBJ2-7	TGTGCCAGCAGTTTCGGGAGGGGGGCCTACGAGCAGTACTTC	CASSFGRGAYEQYF
.	TRBV15	TRBD2	TRBJ2-1	TGTGCCACCAGCAGAGAGGGGAGGGAGGACGCTGAGCAGTTCTTC	CATSREGREDAEQFF
.	TRBV10-3	.	TRBJ2-1	TGTGCCATCAGTACGGGCCGGAGAGGAGGCTCCTACAATGAGCAGTTCTTC	CAISTGRRGGSYNEQFF
once	TRBV28	TRBD1	TRBJ1-2	TGTGCCAGCCACACAGTCCAGGGGGCTAACTATGGCTACACCTTC	CASHTVQGANYGYTF
many	TRBV6-1	TRBD2	TRBJ2-5	TGTGCCAGCAGTGAACTGGCGGGAGGGCCCCAAGAGACCCAGTACTTC	CASSELAGGPQETQYF
.	TRBV4-1	.	TRBJ1-2	TGCGCCAGCAGCCAAGATCCCTCCGCGAGGGGGGGGCGAGTTTCGGCGGGCTCTGGCTACACCTTC	CASSQDPSARGGRVSAGSGYTF
.	TRBV5-1	.	TRBJ1-1	TGCGCCAGCAGCTTGGGGGCCGCAGGGAACACTGAAGCTTTCTTT	CASSLGAAGNTEAFF
.	TRBV6-4	TRBD1	TRBJ2-2	TGTGCCAGACCGGGACAGGGAGACACCGGGGAGCTGTTTTTT	CARPGQGDTGELFF
medium-sized	TRBV30	TRBD2	TRBJ2-1	TGTGCCTGGCAAACCGGGACTAGCGGCTACAATGAGCAGTTCTTC	CAWQTGTSGYNEQFF
.	TRBV4-1	.	TRBJ1-1	TGCGCCAGCAGGCGAAACACTGAAGCTTTCTTT	CASRRNTEAFF
.	TRBV11-2	.	TRBJ2-5	TGTGCCAGCAGCTTCCCTAGCCAAGAGACCCAGTACTTC	CASSFPSQETQYF
.	TRBV27	TRBD1	TRBJ1-1	TGTGCCAGCAGTTTAAGGGGGCCGACAGGGAGGACTGAAGCTTTCTTT	CASSLRGPTGRTEAFF
.	TRBV6-7	TRBD1	TRBJ2-7	TGTGCCAGCAGTTACACCCCGGGGGGACAGGGGTACGAGCAGTACTTC	CASSYTPGGQGYEQYF
.	TRBV28	TRBD2	TRBJ2-1	TGTGCCAGCAGTTCCTCAGCGGGAGCGAGGGTTGATGAGCAGTTCTTC	CASSSSAGARVDEQFF
.	TRBV7-2	.	TRBJ2-3	TGTGCCAGCAGAGCGACCGATACGCAGTATTTT	CASRATDTQYF
.	TRBV7-9	TRBD2	TRBJ2-7	TGTGCCAGCAGCCTCGCTGGGACTAACTACGAGCAGTACTTC	CASSLAGTNYEQYF
.	TRBV7-6	TRBD2	TRBJ2-1	TGTGCCAGCAGCCCTAGCGGGGGATACAATGAGCAGTTCTTC	CASSPSGGYNEQFF
.	TRBV19	.	TRBJ2-1	TGTGCCAGTAGTATAGGTGTAAATGAGCAGTTCTTC	CASSIGVNEQFF
.	TRBV28	TRBD2	TRBJ2-3	TGTGCCAGCAGCCAGCGGGGGCTGACGCAGTATTTT	CASSQRGLTQYF
.	TRBV5-6	.	TRBJ2-4	TGTGCCAGCAGCTTGGGGCCAGAAAACATTCAGTACTTC	CASSLGPENIQYF
.	TRBV5-5	TRBD1	TRBJ1-1	TGTGCCAGCAGCTTTGGGACAGGGGCATCGAACACTGAAGCTTTCTTT	CASSFGTGASNTEAFF
.	TRBV13	TRBD2	TRBJ2-3	TGTGCCAGCAGCTTCAGTAGCGGGAGAGGGGGCTCAGATACGCAGTATTTT	CASSFSSGRGGSDTQYF
.	TRBV7-6	.	TRBJ1-1	TGTGCCAGCAGCTTAGTAGAGTTGAACACTGAAGCTTTCTTT	CASSLVELNTEAFF